The 9 T cell receptor beta chains below were found in one sample sequenced in a study of blood T cell repertoires in COVID-19. Only in-frame clones appear in the TCRdb table, and some are missing; sequencing was by immunoSEQ multiplex PCR. This table has roughly 390,000 clones, about 90% appearing once. Sequencing was done on a sample of peripheral blood. The source is a woman in her twenties or thirties with COVID-19, enrolled during active disease.

The rearrangement links TRBV10-3 to TRBJ2-3; 10 bases fit TRBD2. V trimming: 3 bases; J trimming: 6 bases; junction bases outside the gene matches: 9. Germline CDR1 and CDR2: ENHRY and SYGVKD. The CDR3 is 16 amino acids. The CDR3 protein is CAISDQRLAGVDTQYF. CDR3 DNA sequence: TGTGCCATCAGTGACCAGCGGCTAGCGGGAGTGGATACGCAGTATTTT.

The V gene is TRBV4-1, the J gene TRBJ1-1; 9 bases are shared with TRBD1. This CDR3 spans 15 amino acids. Trimming removed 3 bases from V and 1 base from J; junction bases left unmatched: 3. Germline loops: CDR1 MGHRA, CDR2 YSYEKL. CDR3 region: CASSQATGGNTEAFF. The CDR3 DNA reads TGCGCCAGCAGCCAGGCGACAGGGGGGAACACTGAAGCTTTCTTT.

There are a few counts of this clone. The chain employs TRBV7-2 and TRBJ2-5; the D gene is possibly TRBD2 (6 bases). This CDR3 is built from 17 residues. V lost 1 base to trimming and J lost 4 bases, with 19 bases between them. Per germline, CDR1 SGHTA and CDR2 FQGNSA. The chain's CDR3 is CASSLESAGLPRETQYF. The CDR3 DNA reads as TGTGCCAGCAGCTTAGAATCGGCGGGACTCCCGCGAGAGACCCAGTACTTC.

The chain joins TRBV28 to TRBJ2-7, with 11 bases aligning to TRBD1. The CDR3 has 16 amino acids. The V and J ends lost 6 bases and 0 bases, in that order; junction bases with no gene match: 7. Looked up from germline, CDR1 is MDHEN and CDR2 is SYDVKM. The CDR3 protein is CASSTPGQGVSYEQYF. DNA of the CDR3: TGTGCCAGCAGCACCCCGGGACAGGGGGTCTCCTACGAGCAGTACTTC. The full variable domain, with the rest looked up from reference TRBV28 and TRBJ2-7, is DVKVTQSSRYLVKRTGEKVFLECVQDMDHENMFWYRQDPGLGLRLIYFSYDVKMKEKGDIPEGYSVSREKKERFSLILESASTNQTSMYLCASSTPGQGVSYEQYFGPGTRLTVT.

This chain connects TRBV5-6 to TRBJ1-1, with D maybe TRBD1 (6 bases). The V gene lost 0 bases and the J gene lost 4 bases, with 13 bases spanning the gap. There are 15 residues in the CDR3. Germline CDR1 and CDR2: SGHDT and YYEEEE. The CDR3 loop reads CASSLAWGRITEAFF. CDR3 nucleotides: TGTGCCAGCAGCTTGGCTTGGGGGCGGATCACTGAAGCTTTCTTT.

This chain uses TRBV7-2 with TRBJ1-4, with a tentative D call TRBD1 (6 bases). Per the germline V gene, CDR1 is SGHTA and CDR2 is FQGNSA. CDR3 length: 15 amino acids. Trimming removed 5 bases at V and 8 bases at J, with 18 bases between. In DNA, the CDR3 is TGTGCCAGCAGCCGGGGGGGCGTTACCCCGGAAAAACTGTTTTTT. Translated: CASSRGGVTPEKLFF.

The gene calls are TRBV4-1 and TRBJ2-7, with D tentatively TRBD2 (5 bases). CDR1 and CDR2 (germline): MGHRA, YSYEKL. Deletions cut 0 bases from V and 3 bases from J, with 15 bases between. CDR3 length: 16 residues. The CDR3 is CASSQDLGSVDYEQYF. The CDR3 DNA sequence: TGCGCCAGCAGCCAAGATTTGGGTAGCGTTGACTACGAGCAGTACTTC.

This chain links TRBV3-1 (or the pseudogene TRBV3-2) with TRBJ1-1, with D uncertain. Trimming pared 0 bases from V and 7 bases from J, leaving 6 bases between. This CDR3 contains 12 residues. Germline CDR1 and CDR2: LGHDT and YNNKEL (reference sequence). The CDR3 is CASSQDPREAFF. The CDR3 DNA reads TGTGCCAGCAGCCAAGATCCCCGTGAAGCTTTCTTT.

The rearrangement links TRBV10-1 to TRBJ2-5, with a possible D match to TRBD1 (6 bases). Trimming cost V 3 bases and J 6 bases, with 11 bases left between them. This CDR3 has 13 amino acids. Germline lookup yields CDR1 WNHNN and CDR2 SYGVQD (reference sequence). The CDR3 sequence is CASSDTGRQTQYF. The CDR3 bases are TGCGCCAGCAGTGATACAGGGCGGCAGACCCAGTACTTC.